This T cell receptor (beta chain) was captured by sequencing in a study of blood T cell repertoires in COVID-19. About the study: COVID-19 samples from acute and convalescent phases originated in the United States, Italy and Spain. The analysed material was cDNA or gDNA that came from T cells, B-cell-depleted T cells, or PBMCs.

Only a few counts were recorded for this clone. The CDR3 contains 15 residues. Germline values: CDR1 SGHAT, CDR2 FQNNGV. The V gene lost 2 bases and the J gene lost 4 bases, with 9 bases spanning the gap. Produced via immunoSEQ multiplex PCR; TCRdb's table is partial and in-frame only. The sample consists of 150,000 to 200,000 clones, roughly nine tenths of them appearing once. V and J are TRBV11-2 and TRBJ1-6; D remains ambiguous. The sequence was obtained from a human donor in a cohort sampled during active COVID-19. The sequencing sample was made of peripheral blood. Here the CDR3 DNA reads TGTGCCAGCAGCTTATCGGGGAGGTATAATTCACCCCTCCACTTT. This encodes CASSLSGRYNSPLHF.